This T cell receptor beta chain was observed in a study of blood T cell repertoires in COVID-19 (TCRdb year 2020). Background for the entire study: Samples from collaborators originated in the United States, Italy and Spain and spanned both the acute and convalescent phases of COVID-19. Deeply sampled blood TCRbeta repertoires from subjects exposed to, actively infected with, or recovered from COVID-19 were included in the dataset. Where HLA class I and class II types were available, the types were taken from metadata supplied by the sample provider, not from assay-based typing. The prospective study material was composed of cDNA or gDNA derived from T cells, B-cell-depleted T cells, or PBMCs. The repertoires were made available in a free public database intended to serve as a resource for research on the immune response to SARS-CoV-2. A de-identified subject ID, COVID-19 status, age in years and sex were almost always included in the sample metadata. Samples were obtained from the ongoing ImmuneRACE study (first 160 participants) and from 950 to 1,500 subjects provided by 6 global collaborators.

As to this clone: What this receptor recognizes is not known. No base quality information exists; no much larger clone differs at one position.

The research as a whole found: The amount of clinical and demographic metadata varied by source and participant and was provided uncurated.

The immunoSEQ Assay, a bias-controlled multiplex PCR, was used to amplify TCRbeta CDR3 regions from genomic DNA. The study's own analysis went as follows. The number of nucleated cells in each sample was estimated by amplification of reference gene primers within the assay. Sequence reads were collapsed and filtered to measure the absolute abundance of every unique TCRbeta CDR3 rearrangement. Productive Simpson clonality was computed per sample as the square root of Simpson's diversity index over productive rearrangements. TCRdb obtained this table from immuneACCESS and retained in-frame rearrangements with V and J assigned. These tables miss some clones; where compared with another copy, unresolved V genes account for less than half of the shortfall, and the remainder is unexplained. V and J calls and clone size are copied from that table; D and trimming were computed from the DNA. Counted in this sample were about 340,000 clones; more than 70% of them appeared once. Of the sample, about 2.7% falls within the top ten clones.

Whole blood was collected in K2EDTA tubes by collaborating institutions according to the institutions' own protocols. Collaborator samples were shipped for TCRbeta analysis as frozen whole blood, isolated PBMCs, or DNA extracted from either sample type. Germline trimming: 4 bases from V, 3 bases from J; junction bases outside gene matches: 15. As encoded in the germline V gene (reference sequence), CDR1 is SEHNR while CDR2 is FQNEAQ. Its CDR3 holds 19 amino acids, cysteine through phenylalanine. The read is trimmed to its CDR3 DNA, 57 bases read in frame from base 1. This receptor was obtained from a man aged 25 to 40 with active or convalescent COVID-19. The rearrangement combines TRBV7-9 with TRBJ2-2; TRBD1 fits 9 bases in the junction. Sequenced material: peripheral blood. This receptor has the CDR3 CASSSYPGQGRWHTGELFF. Here is the DNA: TGTGCCAGCAGCTCCTATCCGGGACAGGGTAGGTGGCACACCGGGGAGCTGTTTTTT.